Listed below are T cell receptor beta chains from one sample, sequenced in a study of PD-1 blockade in classical Hodgkin lymphoma. Here immunoSEQ multiplex PCR was the method, and the copy in TCRdb shows in-frame clones only, minus some. Here the sample spans tens of thousands of clones, approximately 94% being singletons. Material: peripheral blood mononuclear cells (PBMCs), obtained at baseline. The receptors come from a human donor with classical Hodgkin lymphoma. Each CDR3 is given with its conserved first and last residue. Fields, in order: CDR3 protein, CDR3 DNA, clone size, V gene, D gene, J gene. A D gene is named only where the DNA matches it firmly. Only some rows state a clone size, as once, few, many or a class for expanded clones.

CASSPTVHEQYF | TGTGCCAGCAGTCCGACAGTCCACGAGCAGTACTTC | medium-sized | TRBV7-9 | . | TRBJ2-7
CASSYSSESPQHF | TGTGCCAGCAGTTACAGTAGTGAGTCACCCCAGCATTTT | . | TRBV6-5 | . | TRBJ1-5
CASSRGTSLYNEQFF | TGTGCCAGCAGCCGAGGGACTAGTCTTTACAATGAGCAGTTCTTC | . | TRBV7-9 | TRBD2 | TRBJ2-1
CASSDSPSGQETQYF | TGTGCCAGCAGTGACTCGCCTAGCGGACAAGAGACCCAGTACTTC | . | TRBV6-4 | TRBD2 | TRBJ2-5
CAWSVGQAYEQYF | TGTGCCTGGAGTGTGGGGCAGGCCTACGAGCAGTACTTC | . | TRBV30 | . | TRBJ2-7
CASSPRTGGPGTGELFF | TGTGCCAGCAGCCCCAGGACGGGGGGGCCGGGCACCGGGGAGCTGTTTTTT | once | TRBV11-3 | TRBD2 | TRBJ2-2
CASSPLTGDHEQYF | TGTGCCAGCAGCCCCTTGACAGGGGACCACGAGCAGTACTTC | . | TRBV14 | TRBD1 | TRBJ2-7
CASSLGTGAYEQYF | TGTGCCAGCAGCTTGGGGACAGGAGCCTACGAGCAGTACTTC | . | TRBV7-9 | TRBD1 | TRBJ2-7
CARAGVGGTEAFF | TGTGCCAGAGCGGGGGTCGGAGGCACTGAAGCTTTCTTT | . | TRBV2 | . | TRBJ1-1
CASGIGGTTEAFF | TGTGCCAGCGGGATAGGCGGGACCACTGAAGCTTTCTTT | once | TRBV9 | . | TRBJ1-1
CASIIEDVWAFF | TGTGCCAGCATAATCGAGGACGTATGGGCTTTCTTT | . | TRBV2 | . | TRBJ1-1
CASSRLAGGPDEQFF | TGTGCCAGTAGTAGACTAGCGGGAGGGCCAGATGAGCAGTTCTTC | . | TRBV19 | TRBD2 | TRBJ2-1
CASSALPGTGDEKLFF | TGTGCCAGCAGTGCCCTTCCCGGGACAGGGGATGAAAAACTGTTTTTT | . | TRBV6-6 | TRBD1 | TRBJ1-4
CASSLALRLPTYEQYF | TGTGCCAGCAGCTTAGCGCTAAGACTACCGACCTACGAGCAGTACTTC | . | TRBV11-1 | . | TRBJ2-7
CASSLEGGGWSTQYF | TGTGCCAGCAGCTTGGAAGGGGGCGGATGGAGTACGCAGTATTTT | . | TRBV5-4 | TRBD1 | TRBJ2-3
CASSYFTGELFF | TGTGCCAGCAGTTACTTCACCGGGGAGCTGTTTTTT | . | TRBV6-5 | . | TRBJ2-2
CASSPTDRDPQLNYGYTF | TGTGCCAGCAGCCCTACCGACAGGGATCCTCAGCTCAACTATGGCTACACCTTC | . | TRBV14 | TRBD1 | TRBJ1-2
CASSTGGRADTQYF | TGTGCCAGCAGTACCGGGGGGCGCGCAGATACGCAGTATTTT | . | TRBV7-6 | . | TRBJ2-3
CASSRDRVADFQETQYF | TGTGCCAGTAGTAGGGACAGGGTCGCCGACTTCCAAGAGACCCAGTACTTC | . | TRBV19 | TRBD1 | TRBJ2-5
CASSSRFAGGYEQYF | TGTGCCAGCAGCTCAAGGTTCGCGGGAGGGTACGAGCAGTACTTC | . | TRBV7-2 | TRBD2 | TRBJ2-7
CASSRSSYNEQFF | TGTGCCAGCAGCCGGAGCTCCTACAATGAGCAGTTCTTC | . | TRBV14 | . | TRBJ2-1
CASSAREHISNQPQHF | TGTGCCAGCAGCGCGCGAGAGCATATTAGCAATCAGCCCCAGCATTTT | . | TRBV13 | . | TRBJ1-5
CASSVLSGKSWDEQFF | TGTGCCAGCAGCGTCCTTAGCGGGAAGTCTTGGGATGAGCAGTTCTTC | . | TRBV9 | TRBD2 | TRBJ2-1
CASSEPGQSYEQYF | TGTGCCAGCAGCGAACCGGGACAGTCATACGAGCAGTACTTC | . | TRBV6-4 | TRBD1 | TRBJ2-7
CASSSVLGPSYEQYF | TGTGCCAGTAGTAGCGTTTTAGGCCCATCCTACGAGCAGTACTTC | . | TRBV19 | . | TRBJ2-7
CASSHLGVQDVYNEQFF | TGTGCCAGCAGCCATCTCGGGGTACAGGACGTATACAATGAGCAGTTCTTC | . | TRBV5-8 | . | TRBJ2-1
CATSRDGLAADTQYF | TGTGCCACCAGCAGAGACGGGCTAGCAGCAGATACGCAGTATTTT | . | TRBV15 | . | TRBJ2-3
CASSDLTGDNSGNTIYF | TGTGCCAGCAGTGACTTGACAGGGGACAACTCTGGAAACACCATATATTTT | once | TRBV25-1 | TRBD1 | TRBJ1-3
CASSSRQGQPSTEVDTQYF | TGTGCCAGCAGCTCAAGACAGGGACAGCCGAGTACGGAGGTGGATACGCAGTATTTT | . | TRBV7-6 | TRBD1 | TRBJ2-3
CAISDGGLYYGYTF | TGTGCCATCAGTGACGGGGGGCTATACTATGGCTACACCTTC | once | TRBV10-3 | . | TRBJ1-2
CAWSVPGLASHRGAVF | TGTGCCTGGAGTGTACCCGGACTAGCAAGCCACCGGGGAGCTGTTTTT | . | TRBV30 | TRBD2 | TRBJ2-2
CASRLAGVHNEQFF | TGTGCCAGTAGACTAGCGGGAGTCCACAATGAGCAGTTCTTC | . | TRBV19 | TRBD2 | TRBJ2-1
CASSRQGTDTQYF | TGTGCCAGCAGTCGACAGGGCACAGATACGCAGTATTTT | . | TRBV11-3 | . | TRBJ2-3
CASRPYPLLQGRPQPQHF | TGCGCCAGCAGACCATACCCTCTTCTCCAGGGGAGGCCGCAGCCCCAGCATTTT | . | TRBV10-1 | . | TRBJ1-5
CASSPTLGGVYGYTF | TGTGCCAGCAGCCCCACCCTTGGAGGAGTCTATGGCTACACCTTC | few | TRBV9 | . | TRBJ1-2
CASSKWGGHSYEQYF | TGTGCCAGCAGCAAGTGGGGGGGGCACTCCTACGAGCAGTACTTC | . | TRBV21-1 | . | TRBJ2-7
CASSSQGGHTGELFF | TGTGCCAGCAGCTCACAGGGGGGCCACACCGGGGAGCTGTTTTTT | . | TRBV7-9 | TRBD1 | TRBJ2-2
CASRTDPTNIQYF | TGTGCCAGCAGGACGGACCCGACAAACATTCAGTACTTC | . | TRBV6-1 | . | TRBJ2-4
CASSPAYGYTF | TGTGCCAGTAGTCCTGCATATGGCTACACCTTC | . | TRBV19 | . | TRBJ1-2
CASSDKGTEHEKLFF | TGTGCCAGCAGCGATAAAGGGACAGAGCATGAAAAACTGTTTTTT | . | TRBV9 | TRBD1 | TRBJ1-4
CASSQHRTDGDEQYF | TGTGCCAGCAGCCAGCACAGGACGGATGGGGACGAGCAGTACTTC | . | TRBV7-8 | . | TRBJ2-7
CAISVQAGGEDTEAFF | TGTGCCATCAGTGTACAAGCAGGGGGCGAGGACACTGAAGCTTTCTTT | . | TRBV10-3 | TRBD1 | TRBJ1-1
CASSLSGGLAKNIQYF | TGTGCCAGCAGCTTATCAGGGGGTTTAGCCAAAAACATTCAGTACTTC | . | TRBV21-1 | . | TRBJ2-4
CASSLLSTLRETQYF | TGTGCCAGCAGCTTACTATCTACCCTAAGGGAGACCCAGTACTTC | once | TRBV7-8 | . | TRBJ2-5